Below, 7 T cell receptor beta chains from the same sample are listed, as sequenced in a study of T cell responses to AZD1222 COVID-19 vaccine. Generated by immunoSEQ multiplex PCR, the TCRdb table keeps only in-frame clones and is missing some. The table records some 100,000 clones, over 75% of them present only once. Specimen: peripheral blood, collected on day 0 of MenACWY control vaccination. Receptors originate from an adult in good health.

The V call is TRBV5-4, the J call TRBJ1-1, with D hard to call. The CDR3 contains 13 residues. The V gene's germline CDR1 is SGHNT and CDR2 YYREEE (reference sequence). Trimming took 0 bases from V and 2 from J, leaving 5 bases between them. CDR3 protein: CASSLGGNTEAFF. The CDR3 region has the DNA TGTGCCAGCAGCTTGGGAGGTAACACTGAAGCTTTCTTT.

The J gene is TRBJ2-7, the V gene TRBV10-3; D gene ambiguous. The V and J ends lost 7 bases and 0 bases respectively, with 13 bases between them. The germline V gene encodes CDR1 ENHRY and CDR2 SYGVKD. CDR3 size: 14 residues. As DNA, the CDR3 is TGTGCCATCAAGGTCACAGCGAGCTCCTACGAGCAGTACTTC. This gives the protein CAIKVTASSYEQYF.

This rearrangement joins TRBV5-8 to TRBJ1-5; 7 nucleotides line up with TRBD1. CDR1 is SGHTS and CDR2 is YDEGEE in the germline V gene. The CDR3 is 15 residues long. The V gene end was trimmed by 0 bases and the J gene end by 7 bases; junction bases not matched to a gene: 7. The CDR3 protein is CASSLARTGDQPQHF. The CDR3 DNA reads as TGTGCCAGCAGCTTGGCCCGGACAGGTGACCAGCCCCAGCATTTT.

The V and J genes are TRBV29-1 and TRBJ1-5; no reliable D call. The ends were cut back, 4 bases at V and 0 bases at J, with 10 bases in the middle. This CDR3 contains 14 residues. From germline, CDR1 is SQVTM and CDR2 ANQGSEA. The CDR3 DNA reads as TGCAGCGTTGGTGGCCTTAATAGCAATCAGCCCCAGCATTTT. Its protein is CSVGGLNSNQPQHF.

This rearrangement joins TRBV28 to TRBJ1-2; the match to TRBD1 covers 9 bases. Germline V CDR1 and CDR2: MDHEN, SYDVKM. The trim removed 7 bases at V and 3 bases at J, leaving 6 bases unmatched. This CDR3 is 14 amino acids long. CDR3 coding DNA: TGTGCCAGCAAGGGGGGACAGGGTTACTATGGCTACACCTTC. Its protein is CASKGGQGYYGYTF.

The chain carries TRBV9 and TRBJ1-2; D gene uncertain. Germline V gene sequence: CDR1 SGDLS, CDR2 YYNGEE. The CDR3 is made up of 17 amino acids. Trimming took off 0 bases at V and 5 bases at J, with 20 bases between the two ends. CDR3 region: CASSVATRRENPYGYTF. The CDR3 DNA follows: TGTGCCAGCAGCGTAGCTACCCGTCGGGAGAACCCTTATGGCTACACCTTC.

V is TRBV7-8 and J is TRBJ2-3, with D possibly matching TRBD1 (6 bases). Germline CDR1 and CDR2: SGHVS and FQNEAQ. The CDR3 is 16 residues long. V was clipped by 6 bases and J by 4 bases, with 20 bases between them. CDR3 nucleotides: TGTGCCAGCAGTCGACTTGACGTTGGGGGCCCAGATACGCAGTATTTT. It specifies CASSRLDVGGPDTQYF. Variable domain in full (rest from reference TRBV7-8 and TRBJ2-3): GAGVSQSPRYKVAKRGQDVALRCDPISGHVSLFWYQQALGQGPEFLTYFQNEAQLDKSGLPSDRFFAERPEGSVSTLKIQRTQQEDSAVYLCASSRLDVGGPDTQYFGPGTRLTVL.